These T cell receptor beta chains were read from a single sample in a study of early T cells in non-severe SARS-CoV-2 infection. TCRdb independently ran MiXCR on the 5' RACE reads; one entry per CDR3 protein. Of some 73,000 distinct CDR3 sequences in the sample, roughly 12% were seen once. What was sequenced was whole blood. All receptors derive from an adult who was a healthcare worker with PCR-confirmed SARS-CoV-2 infection or an uninfected control (not recorded which). The conserved cysteine and the conserved F or W are not part of the CDR3 here. Each record gives: CDR3 protein, V gene, J gene.

CDR3aa: ASSPGSGSSYEQY
v_gene: TRBV28
j_gene: TRBJ2-7

CDR3aa: ASSDRAYEQY
v_gene: TRBV4-2
j_gene: TRBJ2-7

CDR3aa: ASSPPRAHNYGYT
v_gene: TRBV12-3/TRBV12-4
j_gene: TRBJ1-2

CDR3aa: SVNPGTGFETQY
v_gene: TRBV29-1
j_gene: TRBJ2-5

CDR3aa: ASSLAPTSGSREQY
v_gene: TRBV5-8
j_gene: TRBJ2-7

CDR3aa: ASSLGLAGHEQY
v_gene: TRBV28
j_gene: TRBJ2-7

CDR3aa: ASSLGGPGTEAF
v_gene: TRBV28
j_gene: TRBJ1-1

CDR3aa: ASSFGDSRDTQY
v_gene: TRBV12-3/TRBV12-4
j_gene: TRBJ2-3

CDR3aa: SVERGETQY
v_gene: TRBV29-1
j_gene: TRBJ2-5

CDR3aa: ASSQRSYGYT
v_gene: TRBV3-1
j_gene: TRBJ1-2